Here is one T cell receptor beta chain with its context. Its antigen is undetermined. The data stem from a study of cytomegalovirus exposure and HLA in healthy donors. Study observations and caveats: There were 150 to 200 TCR beta chains listed as cytomegalovirus-associated. A missense DCLRE1C variant was associated with V- and J-gene trimming of TCR beta chains in a later analysis, and an independent cohort replicated the association.

It was with 60 Vbeta and 13 Jbeta primers that the PCR ran. Sequencing was performed with immunoSEQ multiplex PCR; in TCRdb, only in-frame clones are kept and a portion is missing. The sample has roughly 160,000 clones; roughly 80% are singletons. This clonotype was sampled from a woman aged 25 to 39 in good health and CMV-seropositive. Specimen: PBMCs.

The CDR3 sequence: CASSGQGTNTGELFF. The CDR3 DNA sequence: TGTGCCAGCAGTGGTCAGGGGACGAACACCGGGGAGCTGTTTTTT. This chain joins TRBV6-1 and TRBJ2-2; D is possibly TRBD1 (6 bases). V shed 4 bases and J shed 0 bases, with 9 bases lying between them. The CDR3 extends over 15 amino acids. Germline CDR1 is MNHNS and CDR2 is SASEGT.